Below are 10 T cell receptor beta chains sequenced from a single sample in a study of cytomegalovirus exposure and HLA in healthy donors. Both 60 Vbeta primers and 13 Jbeta primers went into the PCR. The table came from immunoSEQ multiplex PCR; TCRdb's copy has only in-frame clones and leaves some out. In the table there are 84,000 or so clones, 60% to 85% of which are singletons. The sequenced sample consisted of PBMCs. Source of these receptors: a boy aged 5 to 17 in good health and CMV-seronegative.

This chain joins TRBV4-3 and TRBJ1-2, with no clear D. This CDR3 is 14 amino acids long. Germline loops: CDR1 LGHNA, CDR2 YSLEER. V lost 0 bases, J lost 4 bases, and 9 bases lay in between. The CDR3: CASSQDYTSYGYTF. CDR3 in DNA: TGCGCCAGCAGCCAAGATTACACCTCCTATGGCTACACCTTC.

V is TRBV13 and J is TRBJ1-1; 10 bases align to TRBD1. V lost 9 bases and J lost 1; bases outside the gene matches: 11. Germline CDR1 is PRHDT and CDR2 is FYEKMQ (reference sequence). The CDR3 covers 16 residues. This chain's CDR3 is CASRPGTGVRNTEAFF. The CDR3 DNA reads as TGTGCCAGTAGACCCGGGACAGGGGTTCGGAACACTGAAGCTTTCTTT.

Concerning this clone itself: In the same sample, other DNA sequences code for this CDR3. This chain joins TRBV5-6 and TRBJ2-7, with 12 bases aligning to TRBD2. Germline CDR1 and CDR2: SGHDT and YYEEEE. V lost 3 bases to trimming and J lost 7 bases; unmatched junction nucleotides: 20. The CDR3 extends over 19 amino acids. The CDR3 here is CASSSLSTSGRFLGLEQYF. In DNA, the CDR3 is TGTGCCAGCAGCTCTTTATCCACTAGCGGGAGGTTCCTAGGGCTGGAGCAGTACTTC.

The chain has TRBV30 and TRBJ2-1; D is perhaps TRBD2 (5 bases). This CDR3 comprises 18 residues. The V gene's germline CDR1 is GTSNPN and CDR2 SVGIG (reference sequence). Trimming took off 0 bases at V and 3 bases at J, with 21 bases between the two ends. In DNA form, the CDR3 reads TGTGCCTGGAGTGTAGATGGTATTACGACGGGGTACTACAATGAGCAGTTCTTC. Its protein product is CAWSVDGITTGYYNEQFF.

The chain couples TRBV18 to TRBJ1-1; D is ambiguous. The CDR3 totals 14 residues. Germline CDR1 is KGHSH and CDR2 is LQKENI. V lost 3 bases and J lost 7, with 15 bases in between. DNA for the CDR3: TGTGCCAGCTCACCTTCCGGGTCCCTAGATGAAGCTTTCTTT. This gives the protein CASSPSGSLDEAFF.

The chain employs TRBV15 and TRBJ2-7, with D tentatively TRBD1 (5 bases). The CDR3 totals 14 residues. V dropped 1 base and J dropped 4 bases, with 11 bases sitting between them. Germline V CDR1 and CDR2: LNHNV, YYDKDF (reference sequence). The CDR3 bases are TGTGCCACCAGCAGAGGGACATCAGCTTACGAGCAGTACTTC. Translation gives CATSRGTSAYEQYF.

This clone was observed a handful of times. The J gene is TRBJ2-1, the V gene TRBV10-3, with D perhaps TRBD1 (6 bases). The germline CDR1 and CDR2 sequences are ENHRY and SYGVKD. This CDR3 spans 14 amino acids. Trimming took 8 bases from V and 2 from J, leaving 13 bases between them. The CDR3 loop reads CAIARQGTYNEQFF. The CDR3 bases are TGTGCCATCGCTCGCCAGGGGACCTACAATGAGCAGTTCTTC.

The rearrangement uses TRBV28 and TRBJ1-2, with D hard to call. Germline CDR1 is MDHEN and CDR2 is SYDVKM. The CDR3 consists of 13 residues. V shed 4 bases and J shed 10 bases, with 16 bases lying between them. CDR3 bases: TGTGCCAGCAGTTCCTCTTTCGTCGAGGCCTACACCTTC. This sequence encodes CASSSSFVEAYTF.

CDR3 residues: CASSRGQGPYEQYF. The CDR3 coding sequence is TGTGCCAGCAGCCGCGGACAGGGACCCTACGAGCAGTACTTC. This chain links TRBV6-1 with TRBJ2-5; 8 bases match TRBD1. The J call may be incorrect, as the DNA end agrees better with TRBJ2-7. From germline, CDR1 is MNHNS and CDR2 SASEGT. This CDR3 is built from 14 residues.

The genes are TRBV28 and TRBJ1-4; no firm D call. Germline V gene lookup returns CDR1 MDHEN and CDR2 SYDVKM. V gave up 4 bases and J gave up 8 bases, with 11 bases separating them. CDR3 length: 13 residues. The DNA of the CDR3 is TGTGCCAGCAGTTCACGTGAAGAGGAAAAACTGTTTTTT. Its translation is CASSSREEEKLFF.